This T cell receptor beta chain was sequenced in a study of cytotoxic CD8 clonotypes in ibrutinib-treated CLL. CDR1 is MNHEY, CDR2 SVGAGI, per germline. V shed 4 bases and J shed 5 bases, with 14 bases lying between them. The CDR3 covers 14 residues. Produced via immunoSEQ multiplex PCR; TCRdb's table is partial and in-frame only. Of around 52,000 clones in the sample, 56% were seen once. Points from the study as a whole: Clonality climbed at ibrutinib response, then dropped toward baseline at progression.

The authors obtained approximately 2.1 micrograms of genomic DNA from cryopreserved PBMCs for TCR beta libraries. Worth noting for this clone: Its specificity is not known.

The sequenced sample was PBMCs, obtained after 24 months of ibrutinib treatment. This TCR was sampled from a human donor with chronic lymphocytic leukemia. V usage is TRBV6-5 and J usage is TRBJ2-5; maybe TRBD2 (6 bases). The CDR3 DNA is TGTGCCAGCAGTTTGATCGGGGGAGGTGAGACCCAGTACTTC. Translating it yields CASSLIGGGETQYF.